This TCR beta chain originates from a study of CD8 T cells in ankylosing spondylitis (dated by TCRdb to the late 2010s). With respect to the entire study: The study set out to find disease-linked TCR variants by profiling T cell receptor beta repertoires in ankylosing spondylitis patients and healthy donors. The full study cohort comprised 25 ankylosing spondylitis patients and some 100 healthy donors. Peripheral blood was sampled, and synovial fluid was also collected from ankylosing spondylitis patients. Overall results and qualifications from the work: Blood from ankylosing spondylitis patients appeared to be characterized by a TCR beta motif composed of 7 to 9 highly homologous amino acid variants. The disease-linked clones had a CD8+ phenotype and were found at relatively low frequencies in peripheral blood. Some of the motif variants had been reported before in the synovial fluid and blood of reactive arthritis patients, a finding that suggests common disease-initiation mechanisms. The disease-linked clones were reported to be significantly enriched in matched synovial fluid samples from ankylosing spondylitis patients.

Data came from an Illumina HiSeq 2500. Quantitative 5'-RACE with molecular barcodes was the method used to prepare the TCR beta libraries. The paper's processing steps were these. A new computational method based on a probabilistic model of VDJ rearrangement was used to identify disease-linked TCR variants. TCRdb applied fastp at Q25 and MiXCR to the public reads, then kept only in-frame beta chains. Each entry merges the rows of one CDR3 protein and shows their most common DNA and genes. It is TCRdb's table, rather than the study itself, that gives the V and J calls and clone size. The sample has about 340,000 distinct CDR3 sequences on record, 14% to 15% of them singletons. Clones ranked in the top ten supply about 1.1% of the sample. This clonotype was counted a few times. Its antigen remains unidentified. No quality values exist for individual bases; no much larger clone is one base distant. Trimming costs V 4 bases and J 2 bases, and their ends lie 12 bases apart. CDR1 SGHRS and CDR2 YFSETQ were looked up in the germline V gene. There are 15 amino acids in the CDR3, from cysteine to phenylalanine inclusive. Only the CDR3 DNA stays, 45 bases, in frame from base 1.

Recombination connected TRBV5-1 to TRBJ2-2; the D gene is possibly TRBD2, with 6 bases matching. This receptor was obtained from a male donor with ankylosing spondylitis or in good health (not recorded which). Specimen: blood, either unsorted or a sorted T cell fraction (not recorded which). CDR3 sequence: CASSLWGENTGELFF. In nucleotides, the sequence is TGCGCCAGCAGCCTTTGGGGGGAAAACACCGGGGAGCTGTTTTTT.